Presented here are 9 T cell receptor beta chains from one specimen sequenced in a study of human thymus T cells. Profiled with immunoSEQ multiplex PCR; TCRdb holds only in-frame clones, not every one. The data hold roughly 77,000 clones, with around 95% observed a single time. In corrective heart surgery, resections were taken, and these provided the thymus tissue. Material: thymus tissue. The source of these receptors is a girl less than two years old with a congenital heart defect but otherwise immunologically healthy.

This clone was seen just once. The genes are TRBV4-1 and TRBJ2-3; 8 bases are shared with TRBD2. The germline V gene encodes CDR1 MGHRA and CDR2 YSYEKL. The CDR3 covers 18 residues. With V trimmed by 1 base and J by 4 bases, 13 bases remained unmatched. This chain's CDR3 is CASSQAPAGAVLPDTQYF. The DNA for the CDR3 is TGCGCCAGCAGCCAAGCCCCAGCGGGAGCGGTTCTCCCAGATACGCAGTATTTT.

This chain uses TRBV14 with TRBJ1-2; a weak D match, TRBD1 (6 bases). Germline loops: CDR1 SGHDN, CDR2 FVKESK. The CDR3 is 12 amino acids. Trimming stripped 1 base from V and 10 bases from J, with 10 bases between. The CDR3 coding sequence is TGTGCCAGCAGCCAAGCCCAGGGGATCTACACCTTC. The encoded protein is CASSQAQGIYTF. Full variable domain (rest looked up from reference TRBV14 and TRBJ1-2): EAGVTQFPSHSVIEKGQTVTLRCDPISGHDNLYWYRRVMGKEIKFLLHFVKESKQDESGMPNNRFLAERTGGTYSTLKVQPAELEDSGVYFCASSQAQGIYTFGSGTRLTVV.

Here the CDR3 reads CASSAQTTKGDEQFF. DNA of the CDR3: TGTGCCAGCAGCGCACAAACGACCAAGGGTGATGAGCAGTTCTTC. This sequence joins TRBV9 and TRBJ2-1, with D unresolved. CDR1 SGDLS and CDR2 YYNGEE come from the germline V gene. V lost 3 bases and J lost 8, with 18 bases in between. The CDR3 runs 15 residues.

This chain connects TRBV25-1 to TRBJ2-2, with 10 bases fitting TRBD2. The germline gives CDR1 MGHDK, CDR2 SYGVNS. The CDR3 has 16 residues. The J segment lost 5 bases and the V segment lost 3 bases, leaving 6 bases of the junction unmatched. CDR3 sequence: CASSERAGGPTGELFF. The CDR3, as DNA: TGTGCCAGCAGTGAGCGAGCGGGAGGGCCAACCGGGGAGCTGTTTTTT.

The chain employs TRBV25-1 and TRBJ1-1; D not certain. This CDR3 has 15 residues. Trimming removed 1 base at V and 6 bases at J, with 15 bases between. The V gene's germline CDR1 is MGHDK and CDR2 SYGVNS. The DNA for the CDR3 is TGTGCCAGCAGTGAATCTGGTCTTCGACGGCCTGAAGCTTTCTTT. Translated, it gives CASSESGLRRPEAFF. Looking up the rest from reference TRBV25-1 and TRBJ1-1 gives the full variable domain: EADIYQTPRYLVIGTGKKITLECSQTMGHDKMYWYQQDPGMELHLIHYSYGVNSTEKGDLSSESTVSRIRTEHFPLTLESARPSHTSQYLCASSESGLRRPEAFFGQGTRLTVV.

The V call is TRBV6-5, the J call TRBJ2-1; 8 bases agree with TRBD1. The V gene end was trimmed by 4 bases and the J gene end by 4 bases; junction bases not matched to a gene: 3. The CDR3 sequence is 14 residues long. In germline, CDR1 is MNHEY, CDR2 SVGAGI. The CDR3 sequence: CASSLGTGYNEQFF. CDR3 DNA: TGTGCCAGCAGTTTGGGGACAGGTTACAATGAGCAGTTCTTC.

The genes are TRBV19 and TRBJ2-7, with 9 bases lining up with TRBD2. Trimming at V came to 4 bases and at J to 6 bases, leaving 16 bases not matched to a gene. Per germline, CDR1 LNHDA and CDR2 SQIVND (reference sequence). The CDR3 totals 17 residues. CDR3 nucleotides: TGTGCCAGTAGTACTTTTACTAGCGGGTACCTTAGAGGCGAGCAGTACTTC. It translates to CASSTFTSGYLRGEQYF. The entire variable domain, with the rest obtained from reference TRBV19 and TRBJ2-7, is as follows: DGGITQSPKYLFRKEGQNVTLSCEQNLNHDAMYWYRQDPGQGLRLIYYSQIVNDFQKGDIAEGYSVSREKKESFPLTVTSAQKNPTAFYLCASSTFTSGYLRGEQYFGPGTRLTVT.

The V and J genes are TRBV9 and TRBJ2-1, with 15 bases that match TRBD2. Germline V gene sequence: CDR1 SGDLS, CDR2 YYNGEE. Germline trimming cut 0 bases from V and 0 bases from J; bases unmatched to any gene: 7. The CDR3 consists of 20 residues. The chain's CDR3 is CASSVAPGTSGRSSYNEQFF. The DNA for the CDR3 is TGTGCCAGCAGCGTAGCACCCGGGACTAGCGGGAGGAGCTCCTACAATGAGCAGTTCTTC.

The CDR3 DNA is TGTGCCAGCAGCCACCGGGACAGGGGGAATCAGCCCCAGCATTTT. It yields the protein CASSHRDRGNQPQHF. This chain links TRBV2 with TRBJ1-5, with 11 bases aligning to TRBD1. Germline values: CDR1 SNHLY, CDR2 FYNNEI. The CDR3 is 15 amino acids. The V and J ends lost 6 bases and 4 bases, in that order; junction bases with no gene match: 5.